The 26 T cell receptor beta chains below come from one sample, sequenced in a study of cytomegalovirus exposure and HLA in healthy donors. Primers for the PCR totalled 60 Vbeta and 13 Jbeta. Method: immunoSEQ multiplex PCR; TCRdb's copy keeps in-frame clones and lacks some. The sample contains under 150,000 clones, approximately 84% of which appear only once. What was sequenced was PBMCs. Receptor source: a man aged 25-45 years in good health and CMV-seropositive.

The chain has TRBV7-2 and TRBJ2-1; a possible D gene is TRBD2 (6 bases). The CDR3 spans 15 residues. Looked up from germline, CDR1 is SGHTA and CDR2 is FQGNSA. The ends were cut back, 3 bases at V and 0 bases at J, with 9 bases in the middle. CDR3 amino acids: CASSLDGSSYNEQFF. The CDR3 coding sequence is TGTGCCAGCAGCTTGGACGGGAGCTCCTACAATGAGCAGTTCTTC.

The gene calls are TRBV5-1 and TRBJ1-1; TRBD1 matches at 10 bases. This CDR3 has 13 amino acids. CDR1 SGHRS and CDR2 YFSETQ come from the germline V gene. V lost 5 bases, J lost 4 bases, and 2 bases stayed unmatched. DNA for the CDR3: TGCGCCAGCAGGGGGGACAGGGGCACTGAAGCTTTCTTT. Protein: CASRGDRGTEAFF.

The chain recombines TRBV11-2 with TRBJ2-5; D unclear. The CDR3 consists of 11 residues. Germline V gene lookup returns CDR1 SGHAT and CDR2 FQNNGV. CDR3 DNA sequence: TGTGCTGCAGGCAACCAAGAGACCCAGTACTTC. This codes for CAAGNQETQYF.

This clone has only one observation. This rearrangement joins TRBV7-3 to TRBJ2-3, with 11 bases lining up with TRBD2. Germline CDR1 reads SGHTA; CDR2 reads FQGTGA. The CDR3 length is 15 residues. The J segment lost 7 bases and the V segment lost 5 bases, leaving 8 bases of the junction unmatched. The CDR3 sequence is CASSPTSGVLNTQYF. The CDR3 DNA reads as TGTGCCAGCAGCCCGACTAGCGGGGTCTTGAATACGCAGTATTTT.

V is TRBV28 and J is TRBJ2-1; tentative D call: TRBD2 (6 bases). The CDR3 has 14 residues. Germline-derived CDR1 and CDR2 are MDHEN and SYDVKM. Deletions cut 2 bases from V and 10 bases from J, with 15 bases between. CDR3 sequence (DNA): TGTGCCAGCAGTTTAGGGGACTCGGCAGGAGAGCAGTTCTTC. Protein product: CASSLGDSAGEQFF.

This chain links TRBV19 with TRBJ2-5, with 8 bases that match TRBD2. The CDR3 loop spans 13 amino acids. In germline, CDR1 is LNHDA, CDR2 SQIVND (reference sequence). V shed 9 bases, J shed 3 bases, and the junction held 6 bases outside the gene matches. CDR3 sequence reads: CASAGLAEETQYF. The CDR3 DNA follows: TGTGCCAGCGCTGGACTAGCTGAAGAGACCCAGTACTTC.

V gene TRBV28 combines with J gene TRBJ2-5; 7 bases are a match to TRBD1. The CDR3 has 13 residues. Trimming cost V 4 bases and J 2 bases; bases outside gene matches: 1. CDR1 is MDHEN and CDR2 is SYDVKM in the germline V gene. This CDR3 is CASSSGQQETQYF. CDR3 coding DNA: TGTGCCAGCAGTTCGGGACAGCAAGAGACCCAGTACTTC.

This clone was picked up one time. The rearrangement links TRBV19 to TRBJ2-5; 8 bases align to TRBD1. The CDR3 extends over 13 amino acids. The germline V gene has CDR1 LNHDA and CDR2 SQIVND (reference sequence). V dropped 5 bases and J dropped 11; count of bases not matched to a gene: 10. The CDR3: CASSQDREEEQYF. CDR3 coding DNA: TGTGCCAGTAGTCAGGACAGGGAAGAGGAGCAGTACTTC.

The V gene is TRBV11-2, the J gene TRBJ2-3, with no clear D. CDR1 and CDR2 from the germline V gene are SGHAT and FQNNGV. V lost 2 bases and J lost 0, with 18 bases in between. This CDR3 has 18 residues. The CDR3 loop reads CASSLFLYSRSSTDTQYF. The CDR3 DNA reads TGTGCCAGCAGCTTATTTCTCTATAGCAGATCTAGCACAGATACGCAGTATTTT.

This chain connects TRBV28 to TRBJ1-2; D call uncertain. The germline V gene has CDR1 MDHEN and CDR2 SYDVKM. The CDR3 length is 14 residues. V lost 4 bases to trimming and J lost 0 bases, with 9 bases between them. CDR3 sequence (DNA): TGTGCCAGCAGTTCCTTCCCCTCTAACTATGGCTACACCTTC. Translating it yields CASSSFPSNYGYTF.

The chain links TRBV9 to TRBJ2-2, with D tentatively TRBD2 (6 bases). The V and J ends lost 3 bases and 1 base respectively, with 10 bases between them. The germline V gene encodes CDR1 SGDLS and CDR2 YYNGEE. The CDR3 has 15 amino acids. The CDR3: CASSEHSGNTGELFF. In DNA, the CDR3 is TGTGCCAGCAGCGAACATAGCGGGAACACCGGGGAGCTGTTTTTT.

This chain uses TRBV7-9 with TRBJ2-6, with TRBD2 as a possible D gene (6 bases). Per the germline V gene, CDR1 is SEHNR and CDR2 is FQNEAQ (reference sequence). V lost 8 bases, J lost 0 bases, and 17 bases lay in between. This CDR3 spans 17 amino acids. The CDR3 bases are TGTGCCAGCGCCCCGGGACTCCCGAGCTCTGGGGCCAACGTCCTGACTTTC. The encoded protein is CASAPGLPSSGANVLTF.

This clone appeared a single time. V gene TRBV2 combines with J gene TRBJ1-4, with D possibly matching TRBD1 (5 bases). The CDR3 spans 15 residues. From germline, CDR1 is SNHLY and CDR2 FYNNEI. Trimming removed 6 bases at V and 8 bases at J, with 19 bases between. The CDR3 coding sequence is TGTGCCAGCAGCCTCTCCCGGGCCAGGACAGAAAAACTGTTTTTT. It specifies CASSLSRARTEKLFF.

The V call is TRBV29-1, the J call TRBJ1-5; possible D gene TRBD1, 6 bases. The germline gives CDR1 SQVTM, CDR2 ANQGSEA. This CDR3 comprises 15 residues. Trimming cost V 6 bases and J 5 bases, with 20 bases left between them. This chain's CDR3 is CSVRPTGIRDQPQHF. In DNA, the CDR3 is TGCAGCGTCCGGCCTACAGGGATACGGGATCAGCCCCAGCATTTT.

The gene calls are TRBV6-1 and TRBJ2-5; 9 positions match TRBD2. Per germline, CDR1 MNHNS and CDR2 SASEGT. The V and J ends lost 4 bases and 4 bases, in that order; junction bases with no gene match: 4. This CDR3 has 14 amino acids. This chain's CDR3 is CASSGRGGRETQYF. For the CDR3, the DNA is TGTGCCAGCAGTGGGCGGGGGGGCCGAGAGACCCAGTACTTC.

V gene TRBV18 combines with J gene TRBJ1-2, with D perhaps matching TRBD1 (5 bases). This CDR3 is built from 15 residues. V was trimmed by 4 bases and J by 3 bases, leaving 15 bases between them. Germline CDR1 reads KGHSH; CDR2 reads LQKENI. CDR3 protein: CASSLDTASDYGYTF. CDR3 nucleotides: TGTGCCAGCTCACTGGACACCGCCTCGGACTATGGCTACACCTTC.

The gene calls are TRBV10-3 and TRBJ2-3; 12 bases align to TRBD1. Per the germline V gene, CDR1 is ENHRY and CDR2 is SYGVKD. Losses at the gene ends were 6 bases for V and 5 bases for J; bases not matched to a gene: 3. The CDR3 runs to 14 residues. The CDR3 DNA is TGTGCCATCAGGGGGACAGGGGGCGAAGATACGCAGTATTTT. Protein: CAIRGTGGEDTQYF.

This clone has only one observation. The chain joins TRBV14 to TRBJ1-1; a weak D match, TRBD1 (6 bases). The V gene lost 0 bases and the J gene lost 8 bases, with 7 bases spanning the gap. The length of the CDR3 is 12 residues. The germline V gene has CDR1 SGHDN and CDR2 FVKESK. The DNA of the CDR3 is TGTGCCAGCAGCCAAGATGACAGGGAAGCTTTCTTT. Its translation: CASSQDDREAFF.

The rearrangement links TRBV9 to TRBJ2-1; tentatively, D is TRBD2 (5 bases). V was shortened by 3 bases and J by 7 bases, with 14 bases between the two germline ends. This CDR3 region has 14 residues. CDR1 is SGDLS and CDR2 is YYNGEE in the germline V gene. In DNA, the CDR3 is TGTGCCAGCAGCGCCCCGGGGATCGAGAATGAGCAGTTCTTC. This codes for CASSAPGIENEQFF.

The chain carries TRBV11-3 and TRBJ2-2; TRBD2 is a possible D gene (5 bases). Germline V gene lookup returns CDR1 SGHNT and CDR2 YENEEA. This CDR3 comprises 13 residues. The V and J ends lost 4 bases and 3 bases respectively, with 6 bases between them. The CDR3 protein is CASSSEDTGELFF. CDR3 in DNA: TGTGCCAGCAGCTCGGAGGACACCGGGGAGCTGTTTTTT.

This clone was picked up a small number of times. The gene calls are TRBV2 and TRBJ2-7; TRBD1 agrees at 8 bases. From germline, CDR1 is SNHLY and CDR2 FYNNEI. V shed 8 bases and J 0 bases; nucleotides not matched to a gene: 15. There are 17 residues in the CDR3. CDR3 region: CASGGQDRFWSSYEQYF. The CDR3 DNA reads TGTGCCAGCGGGGGACAGGATAGGTTTTGGAGCTCCTACGAGCAGTACTTC. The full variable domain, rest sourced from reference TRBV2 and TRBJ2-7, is EPEVTQTPSHQVTQMGQEVILRCVPISNHLYFYWYRQILGQKVEFLVSFYNNEISEKSEIFDDQFSVERPDGSNFTLKIRSTKLEDSAMYFCASGGQDRFWSSYEQYFGPGTRLTVT.

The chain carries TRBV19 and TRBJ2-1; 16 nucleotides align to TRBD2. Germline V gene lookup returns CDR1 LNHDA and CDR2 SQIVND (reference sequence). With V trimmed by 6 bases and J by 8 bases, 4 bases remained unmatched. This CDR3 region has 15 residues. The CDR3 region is CASRPGTSGRDEQFF. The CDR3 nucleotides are TGTGCCAGTAGGCCCGGGACTAGCGGGAGGGATGAGCAGTTCTTC.

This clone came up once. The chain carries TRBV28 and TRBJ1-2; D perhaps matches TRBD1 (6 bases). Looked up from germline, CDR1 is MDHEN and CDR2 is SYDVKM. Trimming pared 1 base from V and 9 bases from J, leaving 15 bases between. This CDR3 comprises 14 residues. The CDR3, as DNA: TGTGCCAGCAGTTTATTACAGGGTTCATCAAGCTACACCTTC. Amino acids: CASSLLQGSSSYTF.

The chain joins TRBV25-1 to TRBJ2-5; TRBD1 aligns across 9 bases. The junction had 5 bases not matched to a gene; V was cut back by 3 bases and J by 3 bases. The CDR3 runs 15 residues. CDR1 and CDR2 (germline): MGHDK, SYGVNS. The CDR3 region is CASSEAGTGKETQYF. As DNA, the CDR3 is TGTGCCAGCAGTGAGGCCGGGACAGGGAAAGAGACCCAGTACTTC. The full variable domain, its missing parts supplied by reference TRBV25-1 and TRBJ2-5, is EADIYQTPRYLVIGTGKKITLECSQTMGHDKMYWYQQDPGMELHLIHYSYGVNSTEKGDLSSESTVSRIRTEHFPLTLESARPSHTSQYLCASSEAGTGKETQYFGPGTRLLVL.

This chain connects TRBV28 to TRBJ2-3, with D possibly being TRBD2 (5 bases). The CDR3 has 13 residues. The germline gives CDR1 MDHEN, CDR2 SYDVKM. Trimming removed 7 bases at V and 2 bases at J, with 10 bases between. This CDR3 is CASMPGDTDTQYF. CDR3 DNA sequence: TGTGCCAGCATGCCCGGGGACACAGATACGCAGTATTTT.

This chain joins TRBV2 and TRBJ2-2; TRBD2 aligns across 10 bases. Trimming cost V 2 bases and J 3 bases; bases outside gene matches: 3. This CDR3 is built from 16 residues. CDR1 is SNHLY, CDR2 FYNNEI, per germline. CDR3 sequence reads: CASSERLAGDTGELFF. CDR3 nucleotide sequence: TGTGCCAGCAGTGAAAGGCTAGCGGGGGACACCGGGGAGCTGTTTTTT.